This T cell receptor (beta chain) appears in the sequencing data of a study of blood T cell repertoires in COVID-19. Overall study: PBMCs, B-cell-depleted T cells, or T cells provided the cDNA or gDNA that made up the material.

As originally analysed: Using reference gene primer amplification, nucleated cell counts were estimated. Generated by immunoSEQ multiplex PCR, the TCRdb table keeps only in-frame clones and is missing some. That table furnishes V, J and clone size, whereas the DNA furnished D and trimming. The data show about 270,000 clones, roughly nine tenths seen once. Membership in each cohort depended on participant-reported clinical history. Two consecutive negative NP/OP PCR tests, clearance, or resolved symptoms defined Cohort 3 recovery. The receptor was isolated from a woman between 50 and 59 years old who had recovered from COVID-19. Specimen: PBMCs or T cells enriched from blood (not recorded which).

CDR3 region: CASSFSLLEQFF. In DNA form, the CDR3 reads TGTGCCAGCAGTTTTTCGCTATTAGAGCAGTTCTTC. The rearrangement links TRBV28 to TRBJ2-1, with D unresolved. The CDR3 totals 12 residues. Trimming cost V 3 bases and J 10 bases, with 10 bases left between them. Germline assignment: CDR1 MDHEN and CDR2 SYDVKM.